Sequencing of this T cell receptor (beta chain) was carried out in a study of early T cells in non-severe SARS-CoV-2 infection. In germline, CDR1 is MDHEN, CDR2 SYDVKM. The germline V and J ends were trimmed by 2 bases and 7 bases, with 8 bases remaining between them. The CDR3 spans 12 residues. This clonotype was detected only a few times. The TCR library protocol was used to attach unique molecular identifiers. These identifiers were attached to individual cDNA molecules. Each CDR3 protein is one row after TCRdb ran MiXCR on the 5' RACE reads. The sample records some 82,000 distinct CDR3 sequences, about 12% being singletons.

The source was whole blood, collected at baseline. The chain carries TRBV28 and TRBJ1-2; D unresolved. The sequence was obtained from an adult who was a healthcare worker with PCR-confirmed SARS-CoV-2 infection or an uninfected control (not recorded which). CDR3: CASSLSVSGYTF. CDR3 bases: TGTGCCAGCAGTTTAAGTGTTTCTGGCTACACCTTC.